This paragraph reports one T cell receptor beta chain. These data belong to a study of blood T cell repertoires in COVID-19. The protocol was immunoSEQ multiplex PCR, while the TCRdb copy is restricted to in-frame clones and leaves out a portion. The sample lists a few hundred thousand clones; about 91% were seen once. The CDR3 is 15 residues long. Germline-derived CDR1 and CDR2 are SGHTA and FQGNSA. Trimming took 2 bases from V and 5 from J, leaving 13 bases between them. The J gene is TRBJ2-4, the V gene TRBV7-2; D unresolved. Sequencing was performed on peripheral blood. The source is a woman between 45 and 60 years old with COVID-19, enrolled during active disease. The CDR3 loop is CASSLNRPQENIQYF. Here the CDR3 DNA reads TGTGCCAGCAGCTTAAACCGACCCCAGGAAAACATTCAGTACTTC.